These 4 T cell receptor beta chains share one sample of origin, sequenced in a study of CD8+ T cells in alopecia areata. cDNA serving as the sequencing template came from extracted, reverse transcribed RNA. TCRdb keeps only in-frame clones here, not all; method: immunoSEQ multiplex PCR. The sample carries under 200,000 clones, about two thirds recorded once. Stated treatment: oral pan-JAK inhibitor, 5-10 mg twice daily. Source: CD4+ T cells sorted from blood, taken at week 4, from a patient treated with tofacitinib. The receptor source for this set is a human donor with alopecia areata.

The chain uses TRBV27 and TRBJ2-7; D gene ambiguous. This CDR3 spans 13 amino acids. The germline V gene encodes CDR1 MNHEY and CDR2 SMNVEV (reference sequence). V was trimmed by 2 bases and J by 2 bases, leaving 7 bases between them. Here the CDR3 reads CASSLGGTYEQYF. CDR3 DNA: TGTGCCAGCAGTTTAGGCGGTACCTACGAGCAGTACTTC.

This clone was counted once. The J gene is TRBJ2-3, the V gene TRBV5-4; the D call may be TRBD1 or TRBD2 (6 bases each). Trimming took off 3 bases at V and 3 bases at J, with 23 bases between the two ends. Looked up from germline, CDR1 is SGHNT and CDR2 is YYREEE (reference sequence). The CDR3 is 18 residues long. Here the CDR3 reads CASSSLQEGGGITDTQYF. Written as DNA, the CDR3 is TGTGCCAGCAGCTCACTACAGGAAGGAGGGGGAATTACAGATACGCAGTATTTT. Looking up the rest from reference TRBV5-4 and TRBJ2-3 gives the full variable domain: ETGVTQSPTHLIKTRGQQVTLRCSSQSGHNTVSWYQQALGQGPQFIFQYYREEENGRGNFPPRFSGLQFPNYSSELNVNALELDDSALYLCASSSLQEGGGITDTQYFGPGTRLTVL.

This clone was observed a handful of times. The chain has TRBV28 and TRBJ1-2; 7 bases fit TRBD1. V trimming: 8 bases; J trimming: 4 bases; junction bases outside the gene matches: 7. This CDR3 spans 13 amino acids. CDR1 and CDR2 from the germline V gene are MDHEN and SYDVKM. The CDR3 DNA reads TGTGCCAGCCGTGCCGGGACAGTCTATGGCTACACCTTC. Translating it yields CASRAGTVYGYTF.

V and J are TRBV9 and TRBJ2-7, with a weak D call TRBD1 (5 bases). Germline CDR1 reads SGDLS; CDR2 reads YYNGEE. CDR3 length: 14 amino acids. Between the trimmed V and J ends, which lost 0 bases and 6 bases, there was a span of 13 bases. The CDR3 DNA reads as TGTGCCAGCAGCGTAGACACCTTTAGGGGCGAGCAGTACTTC. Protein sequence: CASSVDTFRGEQYF.